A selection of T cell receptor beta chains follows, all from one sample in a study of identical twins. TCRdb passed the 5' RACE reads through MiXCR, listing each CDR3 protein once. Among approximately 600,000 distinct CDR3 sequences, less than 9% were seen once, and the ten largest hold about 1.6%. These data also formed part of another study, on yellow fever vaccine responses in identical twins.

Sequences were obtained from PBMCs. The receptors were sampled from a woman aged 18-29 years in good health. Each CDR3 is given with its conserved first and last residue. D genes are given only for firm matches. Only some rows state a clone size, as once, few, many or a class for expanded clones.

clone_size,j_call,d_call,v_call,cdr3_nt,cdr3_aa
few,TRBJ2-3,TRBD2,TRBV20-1,TGCAGTGCTAGAGGTTTGCGGGGGAGAACTAGCACAGATACGCAGTATTTT,CSARGLRGRTSTDTQYF
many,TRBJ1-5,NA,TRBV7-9,TGTGCCAGCAGCTCTAGCAGTGAGCCCCAGCATTTT,CASSSSSEPQHF
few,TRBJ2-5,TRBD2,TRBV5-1,TGCGCCAGCAGCTCGACTAGCGGGAGACTAGAGACCCAGTACTTC,CASSSTSGRLETQYF
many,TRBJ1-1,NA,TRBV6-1,TGTGCCAGCAGTCATAACCCGGGCCTGAAGGGGTCGAAAGCTTTCTTT,CASSHNPGLKGSKAFF
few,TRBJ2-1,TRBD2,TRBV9,TGTGCCAGCAGCGTAGGACTAGCGGGAGATGGTGAGCAGTTCTTC,CASSVGLAGDGEQFF
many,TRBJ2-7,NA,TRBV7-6,TGTGCCAGCAGCTTAGGTGAAAACTACGAGCAGTACTTC,CASSLGENYEQYF
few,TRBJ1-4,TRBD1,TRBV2,TGTGCCAGCAGTGCCAACAGGGGGGCTAATGAAAAACTGTTTTTT,CASSANRGANEKLFF
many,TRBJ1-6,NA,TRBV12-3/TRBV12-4,TGTGCCAGCAGTTTTTGGGTTAATTCACCCCTCCACTTT,CASSFWVNSPLHF
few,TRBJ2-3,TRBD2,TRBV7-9,TGTGCCAGCAGCTACAGCGGGAGTGGTGATACGCAGTATTTT,CASSYSGSGDTQYF
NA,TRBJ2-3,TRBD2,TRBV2,TGTGCCAGCAGTGCCCAGATAATCCTAGCGGGAGGTCGCACAGATACGCAGTATTTT,CASSAQIILAGGRTDTQYF
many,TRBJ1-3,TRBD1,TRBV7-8,TGTGCCAGCAGCTTGTCCGGGACAGGGGACATATATTTT,CASSLSGTGDIYF
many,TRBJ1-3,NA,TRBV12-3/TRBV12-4,TGTGCCAGCAGTCCCGTCTACGGAAACACCATATATTTT,CASSPVYGNTIYF
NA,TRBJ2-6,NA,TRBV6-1,TGTGCCGGAGCCGGTGGGGGGCACGCTGGGGCCAACGTCCTGACTTTC,CAGAGGGHAGANVLTF
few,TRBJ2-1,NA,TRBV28,TGTGCCAGCAGTTCAAACTATGCGAGCGGCCCCTCCTACAATGAGCAGTTCTTC,CASSSNYASGPSYNEQFF
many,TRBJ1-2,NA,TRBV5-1,TGCGCCAGCAGCTCTAGTTCGGTGTCCTATGGCTACACCTTC,CASSSSSVSYGYTF
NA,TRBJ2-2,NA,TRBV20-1,TGCAGTGCCCGCACACCCCAGGGGTCCGGGGAGCTGTTTTTT,CSARTPQGSGELFF
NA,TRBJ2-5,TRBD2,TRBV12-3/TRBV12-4,TGTGCCAGCAACAAAACCGAAGCGGGGGGAGGAGAGACCCAGTACTTC,CASNKTEAGGGETQYF
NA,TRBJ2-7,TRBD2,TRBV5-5,TGTGCCAGCAGCCTAAGCGGGAGCCTAACCTACGAGCAGTACTTC,CASSLSGSLTYEQYF
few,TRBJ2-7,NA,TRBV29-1,TGCAGCGTTGAGGACGCTAGCGCACCGTCCTACGAGCAGTACTTC,CSVEDASAPSYEQYF
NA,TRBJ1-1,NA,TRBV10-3,TGTGCCATCAGTGAGTCCCTGGGTGAAGCTTTCTTT,CAISESLGEAFF
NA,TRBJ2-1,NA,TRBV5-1,TGCGCCAGCAGACAGGGAATCGATGAGCAGTTCTTC,CASRQGIDEQFF
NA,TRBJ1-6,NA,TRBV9,TGTGCCAGCAGCGTAGAAGGTGGAGGGGACCGTAATTCACCCCTCCACTTT,CASSVEGGGDRNSPLHF
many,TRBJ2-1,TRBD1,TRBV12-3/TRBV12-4,TGTGCCAGCAGTCGACAGGGGGCGCATTACAATGAGCAGTTCTTC,CASSRQGAHYNEQFF
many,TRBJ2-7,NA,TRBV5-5,TGTGCCAGCACCCATAATATGGGACTCTTCTACGAGCAGTACTTC,CASTHNMGLFYEQYF
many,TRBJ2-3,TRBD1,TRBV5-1,TGCGCCAGCAGCATGGTGACAGGGGAGCATACAGATACGCAGTATTTT,CASSMVTGEHTDTQYF
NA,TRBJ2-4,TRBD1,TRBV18,TGTGCCAGCAAACCAACAGGGGAAACCAAAAACATTCAGTACTTC,CASKPTGETKNIQYF
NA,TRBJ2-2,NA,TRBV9,TGTGCCAGCAGCGTAGCAGTGGGCAAGAACGGGGAGCTGTTTTTT,CASSVAVGKNGELFF
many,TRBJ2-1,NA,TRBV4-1,TGCGCCAGCAGCCAAGCGTCGGCAGTCTATGAGCAGTTCTTC,CASSQASAVYEQFF
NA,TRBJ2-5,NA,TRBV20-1,TGCAGTGCTAGAGCGTCAGCAAAAGAGACCCAGTACTTC,CSARASAKETQYF
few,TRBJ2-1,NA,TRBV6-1,TGTGCCATTACCCAGGGGGGCAATGAGCAGTTCTTC,CAITQGGNEQFF
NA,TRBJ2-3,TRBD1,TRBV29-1,TGCAGCGTTGAAGGACAGGGGGCGGGCGATACGCAGTATTTT,CSVEGQGAGDTQYF
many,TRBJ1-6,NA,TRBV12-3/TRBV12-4,TGTGCCAGCAGTGCTTCCGGCGTTTCACCCCTCCACTTT,CASSASGVSPLHF
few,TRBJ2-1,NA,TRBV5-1,TGCGCCAGCAGCTTGGCCACCAATTCCAATGAGCAGTTCTTC,CASSLATNSNEQFF
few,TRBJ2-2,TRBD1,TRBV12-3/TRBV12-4,TGTGCCAGCAGTCCACAGGGGGCGCTCACCGGGGAGCTGTTTTTT,CASSPQGALTGELFF
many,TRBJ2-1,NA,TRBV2,TGTGCCAGCAGTGGCATGGGCGGAAGCTCCTACAATGAGCAGTTCTTC,CASSGMGGSSYNEQFF
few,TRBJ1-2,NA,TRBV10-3,TGTGCCATCAGTGAGTCAAAGAGGGAGGGCGGCCGCTATGGCTACACCTTC,CAISESKREGGRYGYTF
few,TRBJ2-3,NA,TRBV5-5,TGTGCCAGCAGGCGAGGACGGGAAAGCACAGATACGCAGTATTTT,CASRRGRESTDTQYF
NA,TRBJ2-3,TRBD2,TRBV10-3,TGTGCCATCAGTGGGGCGGGAGGGTCCACAGATACGCAGTATTTT,CAISGAGGSTDTQYF
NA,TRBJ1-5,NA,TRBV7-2,TGTGCCAGCAGCTTAGTAGGATGGGGAAATCAGCCCCAGCATTTT,CASSLVGWGNQPQHF
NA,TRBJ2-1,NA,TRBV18,TGTGCCAGCTCACCACCGAAAAGGACCTTAGGTAATGAGCAGTTCTTC,CASSPPKRTLGNEQFF
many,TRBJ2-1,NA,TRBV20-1,TGCAGTGCTACGAGAAACACTAATTACAATGAGCAGTTCTTC,CSATRNTNYNEQFF
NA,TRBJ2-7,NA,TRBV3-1,TGTGCCAGCAGCCCCACCTGGGACTCGTCCTACGAGCAGTACTTC,CASSPTWDSSYEQYF
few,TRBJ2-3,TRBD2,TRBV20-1,TGCAGTGCTGGTTCTAGCGGGAGGGGGCAAGCGAATACGCAGTATTTT,CSAGSSGRGQANTQYF
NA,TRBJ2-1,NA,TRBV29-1,TGCAGCGTTGATGGTGGGAGGCACAATGAGCAGTTCTTC,CSVDGGRHNEQFF
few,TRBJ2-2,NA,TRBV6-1,TGTGCCAGCAGCCGGGTCGGGGGGCTCACCGGGGAGCTGTTTTTT,CASSRVGGLTGELFF
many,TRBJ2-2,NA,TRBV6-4,TGTGCCAGCAGCCGAATCATAGACACCGGGGAGCTGTTTTTT,CASSRIIDTGELFF
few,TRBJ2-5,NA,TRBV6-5,TGTGCCAGCAGTTACTCTCGAGGCAGGGACGAGACCCAGTACTTC,CASSYSRGRDETQYF
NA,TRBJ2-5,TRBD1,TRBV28,TGTGCCAGCAGTTCCCCCACAGGGGGCGAGGAGACCCAGTACTTC,CASSSPTGGEETQYF
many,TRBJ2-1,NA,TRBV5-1,TGCGCCAGCAGCTTGGTTGATGGCTTTGAGCAGTTCTTC,CASSLVDGFEQFF
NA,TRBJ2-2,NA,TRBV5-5,TGTGCCAGTTCAGGGCTTTGGAACACCGGGGAGCTGTTTTTT,CASSGLWNTGELFF
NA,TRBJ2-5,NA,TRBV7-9,TGTGCCAGCAGCTCCAGCAATATGGGGACCCAGTACTTC,CASSSSNMGTQYF
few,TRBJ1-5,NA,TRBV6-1,TGTGCCAGCTTAGCCCTAGGGGGGAATCAGCCCCAGCATTTT,CASLALGGNQPQHF
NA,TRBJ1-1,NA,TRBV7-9,TGTGCCAGCAGGTCCCAGGGAAGCACTGAAGCTTTCTTT,CASRSQGSTEAFF
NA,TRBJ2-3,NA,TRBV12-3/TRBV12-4,TGTGCCAGCAGTTTAGCGGCGGGACAGAGCACAGATACGCAGTATTTT,CASSLAAGQSTDTQYF
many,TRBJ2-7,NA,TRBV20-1,TGCAGTGCTCCGCTGGCTACGAGGGGCGAGCAGTACTTC,CSAPLATRGEQYF